The clone carrying this T cell receptor (beta chain) was seen only a few times. Its target is not known. TCRdb itself ran the reads through MiXCR, one entry per CDR3 protein. The table shows some 900,000 distinct CDR3 sequences, with about 33% occurring only once. The CDR3 totals 14 residues. Trimming removed 1 base at V and 3 bases at J, with 7 bases between. CDR1 and CDR2 from the germline V gene are MGHRA and YSYEKL. These data belong to a study of T cell repertoires in cytomegalovirus infection. On the study more broadly: Public TCR beta signatures provided an indication of both CMV infection and a matching HLA type.

The chain is built from TRBV4-1 and TRBJ2-1, with D hard to call. The sequence derives from a human donor in good health (CMV status not recorded). Some clones in this sample may be carry-over from other donors' samples. The specimen was cultured CD8+ T cells from PBMCs, collected from culture after CMV antigen stimulation. This CDR3 reads CASSQVQDYNEQFF. The CDR3 nucleotides are TGCGCCAGCAGCCAAGTGCAGGACTACAATGAGCAGTTCTTC.